This T cell receptor (beta chain) was sequenced for a study of blood T cell repertoires in COVID-19. Across the study: Nucleic acid was either cDNA or gDNA, and it came from T cells, B-cell-depleted T cells, or PBMCs.

Per the original data handling: Amplification from reference gene primers served as the basis for estimated nucleated cell counts. The method was immunoSEQ multiplex PCR; TCRdb's version includes in-frame clones alone and lacks a portion of them. That table gives V, J and clone size, and the DNA gave D and trimming. The sample carries a few hundred thousand clones, about 85% recorded once. The CDR3 has 16 amino acids. V lost 2 bases, J lost 2 bases, and 8 bases stayed unmatched. Per the germline V gene, CDR1 is MNHNS and CDR2 is SASEGT. This receptor was taken from a man in his late teens or twenties with active or convalescent COVID-19. The sample was peripheral blood. The V call is TRBV6-1, the J call TRBJ1-1; 7 bases are a match to TRBD1. CDR3 coding DNA: TGTGCCAGCAGTGAACGGGAGGGGGCGCGAAACACTGAAGCTTTCTTT. It encodes CASSEREGARNTEAFF.